The present entry profiles one T cell receptor beta chain with its context. The antigen it recognizes is unknown. Per-base quality was not reported, and no clone a single base away is much larger than it. Collaborating institutions collected whole blood in K2EDTA tubes following their own protocols. For TCRbeta analysis, collaborator samples were shipped as frozen whole blood, as isolated PBMCs, or as DNA extracted from either sample type. TCRbeta CDR3 regions were amplified from genomic DNA by means of the immunoSEQ Assay, a bias-controlled multiplex PCR. In the source study's methods: Within the assay, amplification of reference gene primers was used to estimate how many nucleated cells each sample contained. Sequence reads were collapsed and filtered to measure the absolute abundance of every unique TCRbeta CDR3 rearrangement. For each sample, productive Simpson clonality was calculated by taking the square root of Simpson's diversity index across productive rearrangements. TCRdb stores this immuneACCESS table with in-frame sequences only. Part of the clones is absent; in the studies checked, under half of the shortfall reflects unresolved V genes, and no reason is known for the rest. V, J and clone size derive from that table, while D and trimming were established from the DNA sequence. For this sample the table gives 34,000 or so clones, of which over 70% were detected only once. Together, the top ten hold approximately 30% of the sample.

These data originate in a study of blood T cell repertoires in COVID-19 (dated by TCRdb to about 2020). For the wider study: Samples from collaborators originated in the United States, Italy and Spain and spanned both the acute and convalescent phases of COVID-19. The repertoires were made available in a free public database intended to serve as a resource for research on the immune response to SARS-CoV-2. Subjects who had been exposed to COVID-19, were actively infected with it, or had recovered from it provided the deeply sampled blood TCRbeta repertoires that made up the dataset. The samples were drawn from the first 160 participants of the ongoing ImmuneRACE study and from 950 to 1,500 subjects provided by 6 global collaborators. The sample metadata nearly always contained a de-identified subject ID, COVID-19 status, age in years and sex. The prospective study material was composed of cDNA or gDNA derived from T cells, B-cell-depleted T cells, or PBMCs. Where HLA class I and class II types were available, the types were taken from metadata supplied by the sample provider, not from assay-based typing.

The study at large found these results: Clinical and demographic metadata were provided uncurated, with the amount varying by source and participant.

Germline trimming: 4 bases from V, 2 bases from J; junction bases outside gene matches: 8. Reading the germline V gene (reference sequence) gives CDR1 SGHNT and CDR2 YYREEE. Including cysteine and phenylalanine, the CDR3 has 15 amino acids. The CDR3 DNA has 45 bases and is translated from base 1. Sample: peripheral blood. This TCR was recovered from an elderly man with acute or convalescent COVID-19. Recombination linked TRBV5-4 to TRBJ2-5; TRBD1 agrees with 7 junctional bases. Here is the DNA: TGTGCCAGCAGCCCACCCGGGACAGAACAAGAGACCCAGTACTTC. This codes for CASSPPGTEQETQYF.